This TCR beta chain was captured by sequencing in a study of neurological immune-mediated disorders. The CDR3 sequence is 13 residues long. CDR1 SGDLS and CDR2 YYNGEE come from the germline V gene. V lost 3 bases to trimming and J lost 6 bases, with 10 bases between them. This clonotype came up many times. MiXCR was run by TCRdb on the 5' RACE reads, yielding one entry per CDR3 protein. The sample records under 50,000 distinct CDR3 sequences, roughly 14% being singletons. Sample time point: longitudinal time-point 2. This chain connects TRBV9 to TRBJ2-1; the D gene could be TRBD1 or TRBD2 (5 bases each). The sample was PBMCs. The sequence was collected from a male donor with HTLV-1-associated myelopathy (HAM/TSP). Here the CDR3 reads CASSEKRGNEQFF. For the CDR3, the DNA is TGTGCCAGCAGCGAAAAGAGGGGCAATGAGCAGTTCTTC.